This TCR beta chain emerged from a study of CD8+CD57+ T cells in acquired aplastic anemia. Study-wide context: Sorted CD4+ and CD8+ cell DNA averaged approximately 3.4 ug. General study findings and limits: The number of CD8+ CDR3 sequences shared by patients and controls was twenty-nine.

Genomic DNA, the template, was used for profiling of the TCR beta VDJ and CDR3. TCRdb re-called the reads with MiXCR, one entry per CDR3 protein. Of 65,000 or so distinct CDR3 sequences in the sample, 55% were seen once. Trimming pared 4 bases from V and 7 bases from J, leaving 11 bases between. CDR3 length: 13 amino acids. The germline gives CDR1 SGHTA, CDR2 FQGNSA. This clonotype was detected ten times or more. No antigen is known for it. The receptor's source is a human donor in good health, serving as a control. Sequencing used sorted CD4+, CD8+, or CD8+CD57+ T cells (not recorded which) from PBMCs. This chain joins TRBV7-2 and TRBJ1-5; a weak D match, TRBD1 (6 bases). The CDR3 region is CASSSQGNQPQHF. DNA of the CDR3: TGTGCCAGCAGCTCTCAGGGGAACCAGCCCCAGCATTTT.